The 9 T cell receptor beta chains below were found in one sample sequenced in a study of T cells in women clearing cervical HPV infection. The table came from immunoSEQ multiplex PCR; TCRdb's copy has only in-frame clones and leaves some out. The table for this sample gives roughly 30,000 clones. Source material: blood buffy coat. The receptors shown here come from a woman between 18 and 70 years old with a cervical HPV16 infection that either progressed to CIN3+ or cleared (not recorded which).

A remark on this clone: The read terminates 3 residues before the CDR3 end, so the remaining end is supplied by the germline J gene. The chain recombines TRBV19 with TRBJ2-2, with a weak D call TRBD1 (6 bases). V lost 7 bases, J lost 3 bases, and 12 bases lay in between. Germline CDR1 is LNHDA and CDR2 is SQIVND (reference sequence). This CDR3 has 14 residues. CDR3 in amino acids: CASNDRWDTGELFF. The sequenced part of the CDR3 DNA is TGTGCCAGTAATGACAGGTGGGACACCGGGGAG.

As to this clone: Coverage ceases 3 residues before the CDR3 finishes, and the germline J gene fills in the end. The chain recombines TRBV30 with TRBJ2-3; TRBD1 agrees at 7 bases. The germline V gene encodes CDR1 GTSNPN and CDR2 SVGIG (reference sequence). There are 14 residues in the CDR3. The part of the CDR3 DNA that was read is TGTGCCTGGGACAGGGCGAAGGACAATCAGCCG. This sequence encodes CAWDRAKDNQP. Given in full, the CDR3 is CAWDRAKDNQPQYF.

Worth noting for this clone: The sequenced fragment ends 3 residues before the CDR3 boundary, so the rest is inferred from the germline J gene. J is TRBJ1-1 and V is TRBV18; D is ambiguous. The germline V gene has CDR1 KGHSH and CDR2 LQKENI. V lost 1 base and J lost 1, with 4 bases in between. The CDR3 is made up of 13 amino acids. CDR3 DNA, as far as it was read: TGTGCCAGCTCACCACAAGCGAACACTGAA. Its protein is CASSPQANTE. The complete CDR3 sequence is CASSPQANTEAFF.

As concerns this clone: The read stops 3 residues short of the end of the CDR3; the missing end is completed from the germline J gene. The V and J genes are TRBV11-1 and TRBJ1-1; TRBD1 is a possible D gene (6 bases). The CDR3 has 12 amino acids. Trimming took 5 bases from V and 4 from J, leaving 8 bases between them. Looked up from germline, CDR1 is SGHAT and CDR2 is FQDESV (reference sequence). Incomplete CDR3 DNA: TGTGCCAGCAGCCCGGACAGCACTGAA. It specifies CASSPDSTE. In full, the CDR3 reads CASSPDSTEAFF.

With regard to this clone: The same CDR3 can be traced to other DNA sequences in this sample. The CDR3 sequence: CASSSGQFSGNTIYF. The sequenced part of the CDR3 DNA is TGTGCCAGCAGCTCGGGACAGTTCTCTGGAAACACC. The V and J genes are TRBV5-6 and TRBJ1-3; TRBD1 agrees at 7 bases. The read gets to within 3 residues of the CDR3 end, and the germline J gene fills in the rest. Germline V gene sequence: CDR1 SGHDT, CDR2 YYEEEE. Trimming took 3 bases from V and 0 from J; bases not matched to a gene: 3. The CDR3 spans 15 residues.

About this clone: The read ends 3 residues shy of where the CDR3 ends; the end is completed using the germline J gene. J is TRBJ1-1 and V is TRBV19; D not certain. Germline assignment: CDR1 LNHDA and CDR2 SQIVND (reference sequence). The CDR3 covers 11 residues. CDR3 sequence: CASSMYLRAFF. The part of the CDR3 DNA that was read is TGTGCCAGTAGTATGTATCTGCGA.

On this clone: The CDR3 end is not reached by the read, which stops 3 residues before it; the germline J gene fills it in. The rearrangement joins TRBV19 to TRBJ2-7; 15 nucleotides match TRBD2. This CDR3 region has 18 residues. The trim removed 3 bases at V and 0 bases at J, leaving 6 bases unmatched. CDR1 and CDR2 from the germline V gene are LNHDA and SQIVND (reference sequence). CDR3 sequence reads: CASSIGLAGGSGSYEQYF. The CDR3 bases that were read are TGTGCCAGTAGTATCGGACTAGCGGGAGGGAGCGGCTCCTACGAG.

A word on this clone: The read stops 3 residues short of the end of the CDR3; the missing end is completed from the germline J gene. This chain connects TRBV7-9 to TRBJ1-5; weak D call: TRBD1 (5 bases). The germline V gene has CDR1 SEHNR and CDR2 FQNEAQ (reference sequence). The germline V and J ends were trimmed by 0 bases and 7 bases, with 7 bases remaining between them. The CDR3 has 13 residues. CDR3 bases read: TGTGCCAGCAGCTTAGCGGAGGGGCAGCCC. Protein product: CASSLAEGQP. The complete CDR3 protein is CASSLAEGQPQHF.

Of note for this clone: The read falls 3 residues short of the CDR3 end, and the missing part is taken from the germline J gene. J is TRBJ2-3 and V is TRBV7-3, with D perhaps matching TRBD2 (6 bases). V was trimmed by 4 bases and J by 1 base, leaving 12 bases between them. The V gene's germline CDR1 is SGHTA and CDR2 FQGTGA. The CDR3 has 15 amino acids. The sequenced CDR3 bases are TGTGCCAGCAGCTCCCTAGGCGGGGGCACAGATACG. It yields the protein CASSSLGGGTDT. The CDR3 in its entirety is CASSSLGGGTDTQYF.